The TCR beta chain under discussion was sequenced for a study of tumor-infiltrating lymphocytes in primary liver carcinoma. Study-wide background: Both sexes were represented among patients, who were 30 to 69 years old.

Trimming shortened V by 4 bases and J by 11 bases, and 16 bases separated the two germline ends. The CDR3 covers 13 residues. CDR1 is SGHDN, CDR2 FVKESK, per germline. Co-extraction yielded RNA and DNA from roughly 21-30 mg of unsorted bulk tissue. Concerning this clonotype itself: No antigen is known for it.

Production of TCR beta cDNA used roughly 480 ng total RNA together with a constant-region primer. For TCR beta, libraries were produced by three nested multiplex PCR rounds using slightly modified ARM-PCR. Both of the initial two PCR rounds ran for approximately 10 cycles and employed TRBV1-TRBV30 forward primers alongside a C-beta reverse primer. TCRdb processed the multiplex PCR reads anew with MiXCR; each CDR3 protein has one entry. The data contain just under 45,000 distinct CDR3 sequences, around 72% of them singletons. General study points: Only around 8-25% of top clones occurred in all five tumor regions.

The receptor comes from a man in his forties with primary liver carcinoma and hepatitis B virus infection. Input material: liver tumor tissue from sampling region 2. The subset denotes: tumor region T2, inferior pole. The genes are TRBV14 and TRBJ2-3; D is uncertain. The CDR3 DNA follows: TGTGCCAGCAGCCCAACAGAACAGAATATGCAGTATTTT. This codes for CASSPTEQNMQYF.